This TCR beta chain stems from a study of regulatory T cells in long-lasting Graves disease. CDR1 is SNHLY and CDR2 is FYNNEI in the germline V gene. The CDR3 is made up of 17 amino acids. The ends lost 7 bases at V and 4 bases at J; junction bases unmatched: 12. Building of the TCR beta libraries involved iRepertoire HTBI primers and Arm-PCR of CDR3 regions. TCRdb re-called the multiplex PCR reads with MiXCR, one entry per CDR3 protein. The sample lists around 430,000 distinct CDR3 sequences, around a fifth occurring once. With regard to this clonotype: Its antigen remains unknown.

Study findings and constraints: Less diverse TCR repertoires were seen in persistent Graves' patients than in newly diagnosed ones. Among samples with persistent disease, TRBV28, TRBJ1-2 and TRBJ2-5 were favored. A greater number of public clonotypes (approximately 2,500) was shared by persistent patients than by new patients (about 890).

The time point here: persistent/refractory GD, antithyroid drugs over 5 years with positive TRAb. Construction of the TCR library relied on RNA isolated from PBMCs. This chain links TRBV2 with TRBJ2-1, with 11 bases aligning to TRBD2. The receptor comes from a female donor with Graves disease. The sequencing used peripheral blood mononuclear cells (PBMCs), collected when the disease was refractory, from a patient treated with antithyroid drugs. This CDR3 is CASNEDSGGAKYNEQFF. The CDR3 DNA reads TGTGCCAGCAACGAGGATAGCGGGGGGGCAAAATACAATGAGCAGTTCTTC.